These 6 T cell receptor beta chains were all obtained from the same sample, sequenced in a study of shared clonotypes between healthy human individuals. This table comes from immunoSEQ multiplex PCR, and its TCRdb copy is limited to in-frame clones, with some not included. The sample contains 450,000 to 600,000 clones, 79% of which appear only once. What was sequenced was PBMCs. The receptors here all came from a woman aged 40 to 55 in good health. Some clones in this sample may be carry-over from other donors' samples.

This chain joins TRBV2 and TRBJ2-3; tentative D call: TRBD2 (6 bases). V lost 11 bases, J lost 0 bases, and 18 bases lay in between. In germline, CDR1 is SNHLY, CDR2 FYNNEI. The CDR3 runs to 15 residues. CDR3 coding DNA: TGTGCCTCGCAGGAGCGGGCCCCTAGCACAGATACGCAGTATTTT. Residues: CASQERAPSTDTQYF.

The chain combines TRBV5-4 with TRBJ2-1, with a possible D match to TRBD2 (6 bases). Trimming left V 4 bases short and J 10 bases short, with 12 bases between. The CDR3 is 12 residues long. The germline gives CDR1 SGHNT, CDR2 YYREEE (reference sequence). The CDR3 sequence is CASSGLLGEQFF. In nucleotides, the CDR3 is TGTGCCAGCAGCGGACTATTGGGGGAGCAGTTCTTC.

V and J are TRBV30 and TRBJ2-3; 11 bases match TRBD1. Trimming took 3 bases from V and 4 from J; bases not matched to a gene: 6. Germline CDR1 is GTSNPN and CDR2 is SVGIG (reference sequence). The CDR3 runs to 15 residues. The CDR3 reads CAWSSGQGGADTQYF. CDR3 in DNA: TGTGCCTGGAGCTCGGGACAGGGGGGAGCAGATACGCAGTATTTT.

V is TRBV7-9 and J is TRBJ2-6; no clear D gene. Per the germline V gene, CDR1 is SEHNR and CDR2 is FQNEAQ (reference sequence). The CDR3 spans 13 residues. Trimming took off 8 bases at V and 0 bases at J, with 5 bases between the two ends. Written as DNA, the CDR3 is TGTGCCAGCTGTCCCTCTGGGGCCAACGTCCTGACTTTC. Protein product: CASCPSGANVLTF.

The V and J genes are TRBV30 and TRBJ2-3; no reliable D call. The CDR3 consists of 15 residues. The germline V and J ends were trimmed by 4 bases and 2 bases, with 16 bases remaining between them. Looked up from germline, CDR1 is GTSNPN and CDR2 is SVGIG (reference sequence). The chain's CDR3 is CAWKTKPANTDTQYF. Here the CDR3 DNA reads TGTGCCTGGAAAACAAAGCCCGCTAACACAGATACGCAGTATTTT.

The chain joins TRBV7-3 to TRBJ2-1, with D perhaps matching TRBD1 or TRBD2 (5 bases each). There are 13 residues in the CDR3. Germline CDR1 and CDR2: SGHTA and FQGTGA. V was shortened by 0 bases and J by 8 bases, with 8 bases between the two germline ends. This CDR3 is CASSLTMGDEQFF. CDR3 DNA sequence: TGTGCCAGCAGCTTAACGATGGGGGATGAGCAGTTCTTC. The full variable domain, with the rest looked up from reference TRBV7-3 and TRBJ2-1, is GAGVSQTPSNKVTEKGKYVELRCDPISGHTALYWYRQSLGQGPEFLIYFQGTGAADDSGLPNDRFFAVRPEGSVSTLKIQRTERGDSAVYLCASSLTMGDEQFFGPGTRLTVL.